This T cell receptor beta chain was documented in a study of cytomegalovirus exposure and HLA in healthy donors. For this clone: Its antigen is currently unknown.

Amplification used 60 Vbeta primers and 13 Jbeta primers. Repertoires were generated with immunoSEQ multiplex PCR, while TCRdb's copy carries only in-frame clones and drops some. Altogether a few hundred thousand clones are present, around 80% being singletons, with the ten largest covering over 0.5%. Study findings and constraints: In a later analysis, HLA-associated beta chains showed higher expansion and lower generation probabilities than comparable chains. Being productive about 90% or about 30% of the time was typical of most TCR beta V segments in an earlier analysis.

While unrecorded immune exposures were likely, the donors were nominally healthy when sampled. This TCR derives from a middle-aged woman in good health and CMV-seronegative. Sequencing used PBMCs.

This chain's CDR3 is CASSSEGGRELYGYTF. CDR3 DNA sequence: TGTGCCAGCAGCTCGGAAGGCGGCAGGGAACTCTATGGCTACACCTTC. The chain carries TRBV5-4 and TRBJ1-2; maybe TRBD1 (5 bases). The ends were cut back, 3 bases at V and 4 bases at J, with 19 bases in the middle. Germline CDR1 reads SGHNT; CDR2 reads YYREEE (reference sequence). The length of the CDR3 is 16 residues.